Sequencing of this T cell receptor beta chain was carried out in a study of blood T cell repertoires in COVID-19. Overall study context: PBMCs, B-cell-depleted T cells, or T cells were the source of the cDNA or gDNA that made up the material.

As processed by the authors: Researchers report that nucleated cell counts were estimated from reference gene primer amplification. Clones were read by immunoSEQ multiplex PCR, and TCRdb kept only the in-frame ones, dropping some. The DNA gave D and trimming, while V, J and clone size come from that table. The sample holds about 100,000 clones; about 87% are singletons and the top ten take about 15%. J gave up 5 bases and V 3 bases, and 6 bases lay outside the gene matches. Germline V CDR1 and CDR2: SGHNT, YYREEE (reference sequence). This CDR3 has 15 residues. Sequencing was done on a sample of peripheral blood. The chain combines TRBV5-4 with TRBJ2-1; 9 positions agree with TRBD2. The receptor was derived from a man aged 45 to 65 with acute or convalescent COVID-19. For the CDR3, the DNA is TGTGCCAGCAGCTCGCGACTAGCGGATAACAATGAGCAGTTCTTC. Translating gives CASSSRLADNNEQFF.